The T cell receptor beta chain described here comes from a study of blood T cell repertoires in COVID-19. For the study at large: The United States, Italy and Spain provided the acute and convalescent COVID-19 samples.

Measured with immunoSEQ multiplex PCR; TCRdb has only the in-frame clones, and not every one. The data contain some 69,000 clones, roughly 80% of them singletons. This clone was counted once. With 3 bases removed from V and 0 bases from J, the gap between germline ends came to 9 bases. The CDR3 has 16 amino acids. The germline V gene encodes CDR1 MNHEY and CDR2 SMNVEV (reference sequence). Material for sequencing was peripheral blood. The chain combines TRBV27 with TRBJ2-6; D is perhaps TRBD2 (6 bases). This TCR was recovered from a woman in her 70s with acute or convalescent COVID-19. This CDR3 is CASSLAGGSGANVLTF. The CDR3 DNA reads as TGTGCCAGCAGTTTGGCCGGGGGCTCTGGGGCCAACGTCCTGACTTTC.